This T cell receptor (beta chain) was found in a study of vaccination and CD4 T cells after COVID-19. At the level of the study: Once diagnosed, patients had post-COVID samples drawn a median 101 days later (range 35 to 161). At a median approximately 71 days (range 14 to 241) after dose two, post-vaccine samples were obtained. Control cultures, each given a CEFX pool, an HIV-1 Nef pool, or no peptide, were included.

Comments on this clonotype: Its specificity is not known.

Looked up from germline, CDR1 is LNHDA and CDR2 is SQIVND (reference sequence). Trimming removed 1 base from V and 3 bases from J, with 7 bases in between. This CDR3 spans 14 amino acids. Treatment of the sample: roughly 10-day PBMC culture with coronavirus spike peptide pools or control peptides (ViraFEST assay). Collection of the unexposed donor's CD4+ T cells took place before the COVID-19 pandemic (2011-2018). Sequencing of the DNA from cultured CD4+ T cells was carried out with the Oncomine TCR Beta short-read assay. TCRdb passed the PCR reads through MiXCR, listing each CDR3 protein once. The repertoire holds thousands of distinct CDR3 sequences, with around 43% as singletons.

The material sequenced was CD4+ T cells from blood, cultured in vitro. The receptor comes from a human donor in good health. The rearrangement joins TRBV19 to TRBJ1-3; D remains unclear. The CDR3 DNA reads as TGTGCCAGTAGTATAGTATTCGGTGGAAACACCATATATTTT. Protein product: CASSIVFGGNTIYF.